Presented here are 16 T cell receptor beta chains from one specimen sequenced in a study of multiple sclerosis patients with progressive multifocal leukoencephalopathy. Time point denoted: time of PML onset. The method was immunoSEQ multiplex PCR; TCRdb's version includes in-frame clones alone and lacks a portion of them. The data hold 25,000 to 35,000 clones, with roughly 87% observed a single time. The sequences come from PBMCs, collected from a patient treated with natalizumab. These receptors came from a human donor with progressive multifocal leukoencephalopathy.

V is TRBV19 and J is TRBJ2-2; either TRBD1 or TRBD2 may fit D (7 bases each). With 6 bases removed from V and 3 bases from J, the gap between germline ends came to 14 bases. In germline, CDR1 is LNHDA, CDR2 SQIVND (reference sequence). This CDR3 contains 15 residues. Here the CDR3 DNA reads TGTGCCAGTAGGGAGACAGGGAGGGACACCGGGGAGCTGTTTTTT. Its protein is CASRETGRDTGELFF.

The chain couples TRBV11-3 to TRBJ2-7, with TRBD1 as a possible D gene (6 bases). CDR3 length: 15 amino acids. V was shortened by 5 bases and J by 0 bases, with 14 bases between the two germline ends. Germline V gene lookup returns CDR1 SGHNT and CDR2 YENEEA. CDR3 sequence (DNA): TGTGCCAGCAGCCTAGGGGGATATAGCTCCTACGAGCAGTACTTC. Its protein is CASSLGGYSSYEQYF.

The chain couples TRBV19 to TRBJ1-5; no clear D gene. The germline V and J ends were trimmed by 6 bases and 4 bases, with 7 bases remaining between them. This CDR3 region has 12 residues. CDR1 is LNHDA, CDR2 SQIVND, per germline (reference sequence). The CDR3 protein is CASRGNNQPQHF. The CDR3 bases are TGTGCCAGTAGAGGGAATAATCAGCCCCAGCATTTT.

The CDR3 DNA reads as TGTGCCAGCAGCTTAGGGCTGCCGACCCTCAACTACGAGCAGTACTTC. Translated: CASSLGLPTLNYEQYF. The chain couples TRBV7-2 to TRBJ2-5, with D hard to call. TRBJ2-7 explains the end of the DNA better; the J call may be wrong. Germline V lookup: CDR1 SGHTA, CDR2 FQGNSA. This CDR3 has 16 amino acids.

The chain joins TRBV7-2 to TRBJ2-7; D uncertain. CDR1 is SGHTA, CDR2 FQGNSA, per germline. The CDR3 spans 16 residues. V lost 1 base, J lost 1 base, and 14 bases lay in between. The CDR3 loop is CASSLGPDPGSYEQYF. The CDR3 region has the DNA TGTGCCAGCAGCTTAGGTCCGGACCCCGGGTCCTACGAGCAGTACTTC.

This chain uses TRBV28 with TRBJ1-5; D is undetermined. The germline V gene has CDR1 MDHEN and CDR2 SYDVKM. The CDR3 has 12 amino acids. V lost 3 bases, J lost 7 bases, and 7 bases lay in between. The CDR3 is CASSLGPQPQHF. CDR3 DNA sequence: TGTGCCAGCAGTTTGGGTCCCCAGCCCCAGCATTTT.

In DNA, the CDR3 is TGCGCCAGCAGCTTGGAGGCGCACTCCTACAATGAGCAGTTCTTC. Its translation is CASSLEAHSYNEQFF. The V and J genes are TRBV5-1 and TRBJ2-1; D gene unclear. The CDR3 extends over 15 amino acids. The germline V and J ends were trimmed by 0 bases and 0 bases, with 7 bases remaining between them. Germline CDR1 reads SGHRS; CDR2 reads YFSETQ.

The chain recombines TRBV7-6 with TRBJ2-1, with TRBD2 matching 7 bases. Trimming removed 2 bases from V and 7 bases from J; junction bases left unmatched: 8. CDR1 and CDR2 (germline): SGHVS, FNYEAQ. This CDR3 has 15 amino acids. As DNA, the CDR3 is TGTGCCAGCAGCTTACGGCGGGAGTTGCGAAATGAGCAGTTCTTC. Translation: CASSLRRELRNEQFF.

The rearrangement uses TRBV7-8 and TRBJ1-5, with D possibly being TRBD1 (5 bases). The ends were cut back, 1 base at V and 5 bases at J, with 9 bases in the middle. The CDR3 runs 14 residues. Germline V gene sequence: CDR1 SGHVS, CDR2 FQNEAQ. This chain's CDR3 is CASSLGGRDQPQHF. DNA for the CDR3: TGTGCCAGCAGCTTAGGGGGCAGGGATCAGCCCCAGCATTTT.

The genes are TRBV18 and TRBJ2-1; 9 nucleotides agree with TRBD1. CDR1 KGHSH and CDR2 LQKENI come from the germline V gene. The CDR3 is 15 residues long. The ends lost 4 bases at V and 2 bases at J; junction bases unmatched: 3. The CDR3 sequence is CASSRGQGTYNEQFF. DNA of the CDR3: TGTGCCAGCTCACGCGGACAGGGGACCTACAATGAGCAGTTCTTC.

The chain combines TRBV28 with TRBJ2-2; the match to TRBD2 covers 11 bases. CDR1 and CDR2 from the germline V gene are MDHEN and SYDVKM. V shed 5 bases, J shed 5 bases, and the junction held 7 bases outside the gene matches. The CDR3 covers 16 residues. CDR3 in DNA: TGTGCCAGCAGTCCTGAGACTAGCGGGGCTACCGGGGAGCTGTTTTTT. Amino acids: CASSPETSGATGELFF. Looking up the rest from reference TRBV28 and TRBJ2-2 gives the full variable domain: DVKVTQSSRYLVKRTGEKVFLECVQDMDHENMFWYRQDPGLGLRLIYFSYDVKMKEKGDIPEGYSVSREKKERFSLILESASTNQTSMYLCASSPETSGATGELFFGEGSRLTVL.

The chain carries TRBV28 and TRBJ2-7; D assignment may be TRBD1 or TRBD2 (5 bases each). Germline CDR1 and CDR2: MDHEN and SYDVKM. The V end was cut by 6 bases, the J end by 2 bases, with 14 bases between. This CDR3 spans 14 amino acids. CDR3 coding DNA: TGTGCCAGCAGCCAACCTCCGGGGCCCTACGAGCAGTACTTC. Amino acid sequence: CASSQPPGPYEQYF.

The rearrangement uses TRBV5-4 and TRBJ2-3; D call uncertain. V gave up 0 bases and J gave up 6 bases, with 14 bases separating them. Germline loops: CDR1 SGHNT, CDR2 YYREEE (reference sequence). The CDR3 totals 15 residues. The CDR3 DNA is TGTGCCAGCAGCTTGGTGGGCGGTCCCCGGGATACGCAGTATTTT. It yields the protein CASSLVGGPRDTQYF.

This clone was detected a few times. The V and J genes are TRBV7-6 and TRBJ2-1; D not certain. Per germline, CDR1 SGHVS and CDR2 FNYEAQ. The CDR3 length is 12 residues. Trimming cost V 3 bases and J 4 bases, with 4 bases left between them. The CDR3 sequence is CASSFPYNEQFF. In nucleotides, the CDR3 is TGTGCCAGCAGCTTCCCATACAATGAGCAGTTCTTC.

This chain links TRBV27 with TRBJ2-1; no firm D call. V lost 3 bases, J lost 1 base, and 7 bases lay in between. This CDR3 spans 14 amino acids. Germline CDR1 is MNHEY and CDR2 is SMNVEV (reference sequence). CDR3 region: CASSFQESYNEQFF. The CDR3 DNA follows: TGTGCCAGCAGTTTTCAGGAGTCCTACAATGAGCAGTTCTTC.

This clone was seen only once. The chain has TRBV4-3 and TRBJ2-7; 9 bases fit TRBD1. Germline trimming cut 3 bases from V and 3 bases from J; bases unmatched to any gene: 0. Germline V CDR1 and CDR2: LGHNA, YSLEER. CDR3 size: 13 residues. The CDR3 reads CASSQTGGYEQYF. The CDR3 DNA reads TGCGCCAGCAGCCAGACAGGGGGCTACGAGCAGTACTTC.